These 4 T cell receptor beta chains were all obtained from the same sample, sequenced in a study of shared clonotypes between healthy human individuals. Produced via immunoSEQ multiplex PCR; TCRdb's table is partial and in-frame only. Seen here are fewer than 600,000 clones, more than 75% observed once, and the top ten hold approximately 13%. The sequenced sample consisted of PBMCs. These receptors were obtained from a woman between 40 and 55 years old in good health. Some clones in this sample may be carry-over from other donors' samples.

A single count supports this clone. The chain has TRBV27 and TRBJ2-5; no reliable D call. The germline gives CDR1 MNHEY, CDR2 SMNVEV (reference sequence). The ends were cut back, 2 bases at V and 4 bases at J, with 20 bases in the middle. The CDR3 contains 17 residues. The CDR3 here is CASSLRARSARLETQYF. DNA of the CDR3: TGTGCCAGCAGTTTACGGGCGCGCTCGGCGCGGCTAGAGACCCAGTACTTC.

The rearrangement joins TRBV6-6 to TRBJ2-5; 7 nucleotides match TRBD2. CDR1 and CDR2 from the germline V gene are MNHNY and SVGAGI (reference sequence). The CDR3 has 14 residues. The J segment lost 12 bases and the V segment lost 4 bases, leaving 14 bases of the junction unmatched. The CDR3 sequence: CASSSLASGSQKYF. The CDR3 bases are TGTGCCAGCAGTTCTTTGGCTAGCGGAAGTCAGAAGTACTTC.

The J gene is TRBJ1-1, the V gene TRBV18, with a possible D match to TRBD1 (5 bases). Trimming removed 2 bases from V and 0 bases from J, with 16 bases in between. Germline values: CDR1 KGHSH, CDR2 LQKENI. This CDR3 spans 17 amino acids. The CDR3 sequence: CASSPVQGGRMNTEAFF. The CDR3 nucleotides read TGTGCCAGCTCACCAGTCCAGGGCGGCAGAATGAACACTGAAGCTTTCTTT.

The chain couples TRBV5-1 to TRBJ2-3; perhaps TRBD1 as D (6 bases). The CDR3 sequence is 15 residues long. CDR1 and CDR2 (germline): SGHRS, YFSETQ. Trimming cost V 4 bases and J 2 bases, with 14 bases left between them. The CDR3 DNA follows: TGCGCCAGCAGCATCGGACAGACTTTCACAGATACGCAGTATTTT. It encodes CASSIGQTFTDTQYF. The full variable domain, in which reference TRBV5-1 and TRBJ2-3 provide the parts outside the CDR3, is KAGVTQTPRYLIKTRGQQVTLSCSPISGHRSVSWYQQTPGQGLQFLFEYFSETQRNKGNFPGRFSGRQFSNSRSEMNVSTLELGDSALYLCASSIGQTFTDTQYFGPGTRLTVL.